Shown below are 26 T cell receptor beta chains from a single sample sequenced in a study of blood T cell repertoires in COVID-19. TCRdb's copy holds only in-frame clones and misses some; the assay was immunoSEQ multiplex PCR. The sample includes roughly 70,000 clones, 86% seen only once; the top ten take about 4.2%. Sequencing was performed on peripheral blood. Receptor source: a man between 65 and 79 years old with active COVID-19.

J is TRBJ2-7 and V is TRBV7-9; 7 bases match TRBD1. The V and J ends lost 5 bases and 2 bases, in that order; junction bases with no gene match: 6. Germline values: CDR1 SEHNR, CDR2 FQNEAQ (reference sequence). The CDR3 length is 14 residues. The DNA of the CDR3 is TGTGCCAGCAGCCGGGGACAGAGCCCCTACGAGCAGTACTTC. It is translated as CASSRGQSPYEQYF.

This clone was seen only a few times. V gene TRBV18 combines with J gene TRBJ2-3, with a tentative D call TRBD2 (6 bases). Germline V lookup: CDR1 KGHSH, CDR2 LQKENI. V lost 8 bases and J lost 5, with 11 bases in between. The CDR3 sequence is 12 residues long. CDR3 residues: CASPTGGDTQYF. For the CDR3, the DNA is TGTGCCAGCCCAACCGGGGGAGATACGCAGTATTTT.

The gene calls are TRBV6-5 and TRBJ1-2; 7 bases map to TRBD1. This CDR3 is built from 15 residues. Germline V CDR1 and CDR2: MNHEY, SVGAGI. J gave up 6 bases and V 5 bases, and 12 bases lay outside the gene matches. Here the CDR3 reads CASSPNRGRADGYTF. The DNA for the CDR3 is TGTGCCAGCAGTCCGAACAGGGGTCGGGCCGATGGCTACACCTTC.

CDR3 region: CASSLSGQNTEAFF. CDR3 DNA sequence: TGCGCCAGCAGCTTGTCAGGGCAGAACACTGAAGCTTTCTTT. The rearrangement joins TRBV5-1 to TRBJ1-1; D possibly corresponds to TRBD1 (5 bases). Per germline, CDR1 SGHRS and CDR2 YFSETQ. The CDR3 spans 14 residues. V was pared by 1 base and J by 1 base, with 8 bases between.

This chain links TRBV7-9 with TRBJ2-1, with TRBD2 matching over 15 bases. The CDR3 consists of 17 residues. V was clipped by 5 bases and J by 8 bases; unmatched bases: 10. The germline V gene encodes CDR1 SEHNR and CDR2 FQNEAQ (reference sequence). The CDR3 is CASSTPPGTSGRYEQFF. CDR3 DNA sequence: TGTGCCAGCAGCACACCCCCCGGGACTAGCGGGAGGTATGAGCAGTTCTTC.

The chain is built from TRBV9 and TRBJ2-1; TRBD1 matches 12 bases. Germline V gives CDR1 SGDLS, CDR2 YYNGEE. The CDR3 spans 14 residues. V lost 3 bases and J lost 9; bases outside the gene matches: 4. The CDR3 region has the DNA TGTGCCAGCAGCGGGGGACAGGGGGCCGGTGAGCAGTTCTTC. Protein: CASSGGQGAGEQFF.

V usage is TRBV18 and J usage is TRBJ2-7, with a weak D call TRBD1 (5 bases). Per the germline V gene, CDR1 is KGHSH and CDR2 is LQKENI. This CDR3 has 13 amino acids. V was clipped by 2 bases and J by 9 bases, with 14 bases between them. The CDR3 reads CASSPVPQGWQYF. The CDR3 DNA follows: TGTGCCAGCTCACCAGTTCCGCAGGGTTGGCAGTACTTC.

This chain joins TRBV10-2 and TRBJ2-6; 7 bases agree with TRBD1. The germline V gene encodes CDR1 WSHSY and CDR2 SAAADI. The CDR3 sequence is 18 residues long. Unmatched junction bases numbered 14, after V lost 6 bases and J lost 3 bases. CDR3 nucleotide sequence: TGCGCCAGCAGCACAACGTTACGACAGGGAAGTGGGGCCAACGTCCTGACTTTC. Its protein is CASSTTLRQGSGANVLTF.

This clone was observed a single time. The rearrangement joins TRBV15 to TRBJ2-1; perhaps TRBD1 as D (5 bases). The CDR3 length is 12 residues. Germline V gene lookup returns CDR1 LNHNV and CDR2 YYDKDF (reference sequence). Trimming took 3 bases from V and 12 from J, leaving 12 bases between them. For the CDR3, the DNA is TGTGCCACCAGCAGCGCAGGGTTCAGGCAGTTCTTC. This sequence encodes CATSSAGFRQFF.

The chain uses TRBV28 and TRBJ2-1; D unresolved. Germline lookup yields CDR1 MDHEN and CDR2 SYDVKM. The V end lost 6 bases, the J end lost 9 bases, and 15 bases lay between the germline ends. This CDR3 region has 13 residues. The CDR3 DNA sequence: TGTGCCAGCAGCCCCCCAGTTGCGGCTGAGCAGTTCTTC. The encoded protein is CASSPPVAAEQFF.

This rearrangement joins TRBV24-1 to TRBJ1-1; 7 positions match TRBD1. V shed 11 bases and J 7 bases; nucleotides not matched to a gene: 12. The germline V gene has CDR1 KGHDR and CDR2 SFDVKD. The CDR3 extends over 13 amino acids. The CDR3, as DNA: TGTGCCATCCAAAACCGGGACAGTGGTGAAGCTTTCTTT. The encoded protein is CAIQNRDSGEAFF.

This chain connects TRBV29-1 to TRBJ1-4, with TRBD1 identical over 7 bases. CDR1 is SQVTM, CDR2 ANQGSEA, per germline. After removal of 4 bases from V and 7 bases from J, the junction contained 6 bases not matched to a gene. This CDR3 spans 13 amino acids. The CDR3 bases are TGCAGCGTTGGGGGGGACAGTGGTGAAAAACTGTTTTTT. Amino acids: CSVGGDSGEKLFF.

This clone has just one count. V is TRBV5-6 and J is TRBJ1-4; 8 bases fit TRBD1. Germline CDR1 SGHDT, CDR2 YYEEEE. With V trimmed by 7 bases and J by 8 bases, 7 bases remained unmatched. This CDR3 has 13 residues. The CDR3 DNA reads TGTGCCAGCGCCCAGGGGGCGGGGGAAAAACTGTTTTTT. The encoded protein is CASAQGAGEKLFF.

The rearrangement links TRBV6-5 to TRBJ2-7; 11 bases are a match to TRBD2. Germline V gives CDR1 MNHEY, CDR2 SVGAGI. V lost 8 bases, J lost 4 bases, and 10 bases stayed unmatched. This CDR3 is built from 15 residues. The CDR3 DNA is TGTGCCAGCCGAACACTAGCGGGAGAACAGTACGAGCAGTACTTC. Encoded protein: CASRTLAGEQYEQYF.

The chain couples TRBV24-1 to TRBJ2-1; TRBD1 matches 9 bases. Germline lookup yields CDR1 KGHDR and CDR2 SFDVKD. CDR3 length: 18 amino acids. J was trimmed by 4 bases and V by 1 base; bases with no gene match: 10. The CDR3 region has the DNA TGTGCCACCAGTGATTTCCCTCCACAGGGGGCTGGGTACAATGAGCAGTTCTTC. This gives the protein CATSDFPPQGAGYNEQFF.

The chain has TRBV15 and TRBJ2-1; D is uncertain. The CDR3 loop spans 15 amino acids. Germline values: CDR1 LNHNV, CDR2 YYDKDF (reference sequence). Trimming took 6 bases from V and 0 from J, leaving 12 bases between them. In DNA, the CDR3 is TGTGCCACCAGGGTAACGTCGAGCTCCTACAATGAGCAGTTCTTC. This translates into CATRVTSSSYNEQFF.

The chain recombines TRBV27 with TRBJ1-1, with D maybe TRBD1 (6 bases). Trimming stripped 5 bases from V and 4 bases from J, with 17 bases between. This CDR3 contains 15 residues. Germline V CDR1 and CDR2: MNHEY, SMNVEV (reference sequence). This CDR3 is CASSLAQGFGTEAFF. The CDR3 nucleotides read TGTGCCAGCAGTCTCGCACAGGGTTTTGGCACTGAAGCTTTCTTT.

This rearrangement joins TRBV25-1 to TRBJ1-3; 11 bases map to TRBD1. This CDR3 spans 13 amino acids. CDR1 is MGHDK, CDR2 SYGVNS, per germline. V lost 7 bases, J lost 8 bases, and 4 bases stayed unmatched. CDR3 residues: CASKGGQGDTIYF. CDR3 in DNA: TGTGCCAGCAAAGGGGGACAGGGGGACACCATATATTTT.

V is TRBV9 and J is TRBJ2-7, with D possibly matching TRBD2 (6 bases). The ends were cut back, 0 bases at V and 2 bases at J, with 9 bases in the middle. The CDR3 totals 14 residues. The germline V gene encodes CDR1 SGDLS and CDR2 YYNGEE. CDR3 region: CASSVGTTPYEQYF. The CDR3 DNA follows: TGTGCCAGCAGCGTAGGGACTACCCCCTACGAGCAGTACTTC.

The CDR3 DNA reads TGTGCCTGGGGGCAGGGCGGTACTGAAGCTTTCTTT. Amino acid sequence: CAWGQGGTEAFF. The chain carries TRBV30 and TRBJ1-1; tentative D call: TRBD1 (5 bases). The CDR3 has 12 amino acids. V was cut by 5 bases and J by 5 bases, with 12 bases left in between. CDR1 and CDR2 from the germline V gene are GTSNPN and SVGIG (reference sequence).

The rearrangement uses TRBV6-6 and TRBJ2-7, with TRBD2 matching 8 bases. J was trimmed by 0 bases and V by 6 bases; bases with no gene match: 7. The CDR3 spans 15 residues. Germline lookup yields CDR1 MNHNY and CDR2 SVGAGI (reference sequence). CDR3 amino acids: CASRLAGGSSYEQYF. CDR3 DNA sequence: TGTGCCAGCAGGCTAGCGGGCGGGAGCTCCTACGAGCAGTACTTC.

CDR3 DNA: TGTGCCAGCAGCCCCGGTCCAACTGAAGCTTTCTTT. Protein product: CASSPGPTEAFF. The chain has TRBV6-5 and TRBJ1-1; D call uncertain. This CDR3 spans 12 amino acids. V lost 6 bases to trimming and J lost 5 bases, with 10 bases between them. Germline CDR1 is MNHEY and CDR2 is SVGAGI.

This chain uses TRBV19 with TRBJ1-2, with 7 positions matching TRBD1. The ends lost 4 bases at V and 0 bases at J; junction bases unmatched: 14. Germline V gives CDR1 LNHDA, CDR2 SQIVND (reference sequence). The CDR3 runs to 18 residues. The CDR3 loop reads CASSTKGQIPQANYGYTF. CDR3 DNA: TGTGCCAGTAGTACAAAGGGACAGATACCCCAAGCTAACTATGGCTACACCTTC.

This chain connects TRBV11-3 to TRBJ2-2; D might be TRBD1 (6 bases). Germline CDR1 and CDR2: SGHNT and YENEEA. V lost 5 bases to trimming and J lost 7 bases, with 14 bases between them. The CDR3 covers 14 residues. Here the CDR3 reads CASSPGQTVGELFF. In DNA form, the CDR3 reads TGTGCCAGCAGCCCGGGACAAACCGTCGGGGAGCTGTTTTTT. Supplemented by reference TRBV11-3 and TRBJ2-2, the full variable domain reads EAGVVQSPRYKIIEKKQPVAFWCNPISGHNTLYWYLQNLGQGPELLIRYENEEAVDDSQLPKDRFSAERLKGVDSTLKIQPAELGDSAVYLCASSPGQTVGELFFGEGSRLTVL.

The rearrangement joins TRBV4-1 to TRBJ2-1; maybe TRBD1 (5 bases). The CDR3 has 17 amino acids. In germline, CDR1 is MGHRA, CDR2 YSYEKL. V was shortened by 4 bases and J by 3 bases, with 19 bases between the two germline ends. CDR3 nucleotides: TGCGCCAGCAGCCCCAAGGGCAGGGAAGGCTTCTACAATGAGCAGTTCTTC. Translating gives CASSPKGREGFYNEQFF.

The J gene is TRBJ1-1, the V gene TRBV7-2; 7 nucleotides match TRBD1. CDR1 and CDR2 (germline): SGHTA, FQGNSA. Trimming at V came to 5 bases and at J to 5 bases, leaving 11 bases not matched to a gene. The CDR3 is made up of 15 amino acids. CDR3 nucleotide sequence: TGTGCCAGCAGCCCCGCCCCATCAGGGGGGACTGAAGCTTTCTTT. It specifies CASSPAPSGGTEAFF.